This TCR beta chain was captured by sequencing in a study of control samples from healthy donors and cancer patients. Generated by immunoSEQ multiplex PCR, the TCRdb table keeps only in-frame clones and is missing some. The sample includes about 250,000 clones, about 80% seen only once; the top ten take about an eighth. The CDR3 runs to 14 residues. The germline V gene has CDR1 SGHRS and CDR2 YFSETQ. Unmatched junction bases numbered 12, after V lost 5 bases and J lost 8 bases. The rearrangement joins TRBV5-1 to TRBJ1-2, with 7 bases lining up with TRBD1. This TCR was sampled from a woman aged 60 to 75 with lung cancer. Sequencing was done on a sample of PBMCs. The CDR3 region has the DNA TGCGCCAGCAGTTCTACGACAGGGTCGAACGGCTACACCTTC. This sequence encodes CASSSTTGSNGYTF.